This section outlines one TCR beta chain sequence together with its context. In the authors' methods: Researchers report that nucleated cell counts were estimated from reference gene primer amplification. TCRdb's table, derived via immunoSEQ multiplex PCR, lists solely in-frame clones and lacks some. V, J and clone size are taken as reported in that table, and D and trimming were inferred from the DNA itself. The sample shows approximately 85,000 clones, 85% to 90% of them seen only once. These data originate in a study of blood T cell repertoires in COVID-19. As for the study in general: The study drew acute and convalescent COVID-19 samples from the United States, Italy and Spain. PBMCs, B-cell-depleted T cells, or T cells were the source of the cDNA or gDNA that made up the material.

This CDR3 has 12 residues. V lost 0 bases and J lost 8, with 5 bases in between. Looked up from germline, CDR1 is SGHVS and CDR2 is FQNEAQ. This sequence originates from a woman of 80 years or more in a cohort sampled during active or convalescent COVID-19. Sequencing was performed on peripheral blood. This sequence joins TRBV7-8 and TRBJ2-1; the D is unclear. The CDR3 spells CASSLAFYEQFF. In DNA, the CDR3 is TGTGCCAGCAGCTTAGCCTTCTATGAGCAGTTCTTC.